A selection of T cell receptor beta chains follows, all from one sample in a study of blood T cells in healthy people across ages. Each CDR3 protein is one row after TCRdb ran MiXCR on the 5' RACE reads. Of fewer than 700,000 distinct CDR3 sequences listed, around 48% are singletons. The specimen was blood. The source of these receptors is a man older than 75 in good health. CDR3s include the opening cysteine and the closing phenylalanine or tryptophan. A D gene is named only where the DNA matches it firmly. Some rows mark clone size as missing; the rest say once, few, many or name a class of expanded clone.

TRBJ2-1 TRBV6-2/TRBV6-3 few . TGTGCCAGTTCAGACAGGTACAATGAGCAGTTCTTC CASSDRYNEQFF
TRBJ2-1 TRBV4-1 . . TGCGCCAGCAGCCAAGACCGCGGGACTTCTCGAAGCTCCTACAATGAGCAGTTCTTC CASSQDRGTSRSSYNEQFF
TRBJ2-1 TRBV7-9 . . TGTGCCAGCAGCCCCACGTCGAGGGAGTCCTACAATGAGCAGTTCTTC CASSPTSRESYNEQFF
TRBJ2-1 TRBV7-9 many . TGTGCCAGCAGCTTATTTGGTGAGCAGTTCTTC CASSLFGEQFF
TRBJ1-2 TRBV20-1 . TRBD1 TGCAGTCCGCGGACAGGGGATGTCTATGGCTACACCTTC CSPRTGDVYGYTF
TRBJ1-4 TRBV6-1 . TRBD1 TGTGCCAGCAGCGACCAAGCTACAGGGGCTGGCGGAAAACTGTTTTTT CASSDQATGAGGKLFF
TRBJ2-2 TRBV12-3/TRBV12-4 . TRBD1 TGTGCCAGCAGTTTGTCCCGGACAGGGGGCCCCGGGGAGCTGTTTTTT CASSLSRTGGPGELFF
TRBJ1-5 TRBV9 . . TGTGCCAGCAGCGTAGGAGGGAGCGGCAATCAGCCCCAGCATTTT CASSVGGSGNQPQHF
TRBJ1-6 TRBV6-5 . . TGTGCCAGCAGTTACCCTCCCGAGACGGGGTGGAAACAGTCACCCCTCCACTTT CASSYPPETGWKQSPLHF
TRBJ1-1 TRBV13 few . TGTGCCAGCAGCCACTTGGGGGCCCGGTCTATCACTGAAGCTTTCTTT CASSHLGARSITEAFF
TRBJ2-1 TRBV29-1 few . TGCAGCGTTAAGAGGGTCGGTGAGCAGTTCTTC CSVKRVGEQFF
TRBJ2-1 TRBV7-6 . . TGTGCCAGCAGCCCCAAAAGGGGTGGTTATGCGTTCTTC CASSPKRGGYAFF
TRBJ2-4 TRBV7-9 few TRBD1 TGTGCCAGCAGCTCGGACAGGCTGTTAGCCAAAAACATTCAGTACTTC CASSSDRLLAKNIQYF
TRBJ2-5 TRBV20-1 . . TGCAGTGCTAGTTCGGGTGGAGGGGAGACCCAGTACTTC CSASSGGGETQYF
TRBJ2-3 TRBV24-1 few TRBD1 TGTGCCACTCAACAGGGGGTAACAGATACGCAGTATTTT CATQQGVTDTQYF
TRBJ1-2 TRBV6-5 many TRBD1 TGTGCCAGCAGATCAGGGGGTACCTATGGCTACACCTTC CASRSGGTYGYTF
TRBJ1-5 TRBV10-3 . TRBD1 TGTGCCATGGGACAGGGCAATCAGCCCCAGCATTTT CAMGQGNQPQHF
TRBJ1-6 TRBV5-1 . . TGCGCCAGCAGCTTGGGTTTGGGCTCCTATAATTCACCCCTCCACTTT CASSLGLGSYNSPLHF
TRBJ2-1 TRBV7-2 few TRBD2 TGTGCCAGCAGCTTTGCACTTAGCGCGGGGGGTGAGCAGTTCTTC CASSFALSAGGEQFF
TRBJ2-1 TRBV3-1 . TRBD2 TGTGCCAGCAGAGTAGCGGGAAGCTCCTACAATGAGCAGTTCTTC CASRVAGSSYNEQFF
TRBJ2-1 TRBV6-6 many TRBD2 TGTGCCAGCATCACTACTAGCGGGAGGCCCAATGAGCAGTTCTTC CASITTSGRPNEQFF
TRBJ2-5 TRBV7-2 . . TGTGCCAGCAGCCGATTCCGAACCCAAGAGACCCAGTACTTC CASSRFRTQETQYF
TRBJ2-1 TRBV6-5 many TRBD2 TGTGCCAGCAGTTACCAAGGGACTAGCGGGAATCAGGTGTGGGTTGAGCAGTTCTTC CASSYQGTSGNQVWVEQFF
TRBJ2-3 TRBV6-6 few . TGTGCCAGCAGGGAAGGGGTGTCGAGTACGCAGTATTTT CASREGVSSTQYF